This TCR beta chain stems from a study of T cell responses to AZD1222 COVID-19 vaccine (dated by TCRdb to the early 2020s). About the full investigation: TCR sequencing covered 230 or so trial participants: 200 to 220 given two doses of AZD1222 and 26 given two doses of MenACWY control vaccine. Trial participants were enrolled into age subgroups of 18-55, 56-69 and 70-plus years, which contained about 150, 28 and 57 TCR-sequenced participants, respectively. Overall study results and their limits: Reportedly, close to half of the unique spike-specific TCRs recognized epitopes lying outside the regions that are mutated in the B.1.351 and B.1.1.7 variants. Spike-specific TCR breadth and depth rose significantly after two AZD1222 doses compared with day 0 and with MenACWY recipients. Participants were mostly white British and included more females than males, and it was suggested by the authors that clonal diversity may have been underestimated. Conclusions about previously exposed vaccinees are limited, since just 5 or 6 AZD1222 recipients were seropositive for SARS-CoV-2 at baseline. The 56-69-year group was small, and its depth increase did not reach significance, likely because of low power. CD4 TCRs associated with the vaccine covered the entire spike protein, and the dominant responses were in regions 160-218 and 743-854. No day 14 peak-response samples were available, so repertoires were characterized only after the peak T cell response.

As concerns this clone: The antigen this receptor binds is unknown. Base quality data are lacking; no much larger clone is found one base away.

Trimmed from V: 4 bases; trimmed from J: 0 bases; junction bases lacking a gene match: 13. CDR1 KGHDR and CDR2 SFDVKD are derived from the germline V gene. The CDR3 contains 19 residues, cysteine and phenylalanine counted. Kept here is only the CDR3 DNA, which spans 57 bases and is read in frame from base 1. The CDR3 regions of human TCRbeta chains were subjected to immunosequencing. In the source study's methods: Repertoire TCRs were checked for matches against a reference library of SARS-CoV-2-specific TCRs that had been generated using the MIRA antigen-specificity platform. Breadth meant the fraction of unique TCRs that were SARS-CoV-2-associated, whereas depth meant the fraction of total T cells that were SARS-CoV-2-associated. Using the MIRA data, each spike-specific TCR was assigned both to the spike region to which the TCR was reactive and to a CD4 or CD8 class. Log10-transformed breadth and depth values were compared by one-way ANOVA with Sidak's multiple comparisons tests. TCRdb limited this immuneACCESS table to in-frame rearrangements with V and J called. A share of clones is missing; checked studies link under half to unresolved V genes, and the rest is unexplained. Clonal size and the V and J genes are those of that table, whereas D and trimming came from the DNA. Here the sample has about 83,000 clones; 70% to 90% occur a single time. 3.4% of the sample belongs to the ten largest clones.

The sample's time point label, decoded: about 28 days (+/-7) after the second vaccine dose. AZD1222 recipients with second doses at about 4 weeks or about 12 weeks were pooled, because spike-specific TCR depth and breadth did not differ between schedules. Vaccinee samples came from UK trials COV001 and COV002, including a single-blind randomized controlled phase 2/3 trial of AZD1222 (ChAdOx1 nCoV-19) in healthy adults. For TCRbeta chain sequencing, PBMC samples from trial participants were taken at day 0 and at day 28 after the second dose. The source material was peripheral blood, sampled 28 days after the second AZD1222 dose. The origin of this receptor is an adult who received the AZD1222 COVID-19 vaccine. The chain is assembled from TRBV24-1 and TRBJ1-5; 8 of the junction bases match TRBD1. The sequence in DNA is TGTGCCACCAGTGACCCCCGGACAGGGAACCCCTATAGCAATCAGCCCCAGCATTTT. It encodes CATSDPRTGNPYSNQPQHF.